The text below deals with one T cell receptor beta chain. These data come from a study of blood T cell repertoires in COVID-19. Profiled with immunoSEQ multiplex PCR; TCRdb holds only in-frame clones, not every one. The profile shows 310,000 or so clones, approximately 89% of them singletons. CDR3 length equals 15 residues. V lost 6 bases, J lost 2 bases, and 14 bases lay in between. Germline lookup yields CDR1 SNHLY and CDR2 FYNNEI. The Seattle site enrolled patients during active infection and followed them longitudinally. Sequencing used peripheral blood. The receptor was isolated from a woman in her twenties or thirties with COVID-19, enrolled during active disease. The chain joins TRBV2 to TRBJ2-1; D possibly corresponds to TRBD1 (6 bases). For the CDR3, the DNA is TGTGCCAGCAGGAGACAGGTCGGGACCTACAATGAGCAGTTCTTC. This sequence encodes CASRRQVGTYNEQFF.